Below are 27 T cell receptor beta chains sequenced from a single sample in a study of T cell responses to AZD1222 COVID-19 vaccine. The data were produced by immunoSEQ multiplex PCR, yet TCRdb's version contains in-frame clones alone and is incomplete. The data contain roughly 79,000 clones, roughly 80% of them seen just once; the ten biggest clones take up over 20%. The sequencing here drew on peripheral blood, taken on day 0 of AZD1222 vaccination. These receptors were taken from an adult in good health.

CDR3 sequence: CASSIDREVNQPQHF. The DNA for the CDR3 is TGTGCCAGTAGTATAGACAGGGAGGTCAATCAGCCCCAGCATTTT. The chain carries TRBV19 and TRBJ1-5; possible D gene TRBD1, 5 bases. The CDR3 covers 15 residues. The V and J ends lost 0 bases and 3 bases respectively, with 9 bases between them. Germline V gene lookup returns CDR1 LNHDA and CDR2 SQIVND (reference sequence).

The chain is built from TRBV18 and TRBJ2-7; D gene ambiguous. CDR3 length: 11 residues. V gave up 2 bases and J gave up 4 bases, with 3 bases separating them. The germline V gene has CDR1 KGHSH and CDR2 LQKENI. In DNA form, the CDR3 reads TGTGCCAGCTCACCAATTTACGAGCAGTACTTC. Its translation: CASSPIYEQYF.

The chain is built from TRBV10-1 and TRBJ2-3; D not certain. The CDR3 extends over 14 amino acids. Trimming removed 6 bases from V and 0 bases from J, with 10 bases in between. Germline loops: CDR1 WNHNN, CDR2 SYGVQD (reference sequence). The CDR3 spells CASRKDTSTDTQYF. The CDR3 DNA reads TGCGCCAGCAGGAAAGATACTAGCACAGATACGCAGTATTTT.

This clone has only one observation. The V gene is TRBV2, the J gene TRBJ1-2; 8 bases align to TRBD1. Germline CDR1 is SNHLY and CDR2 is FYNNEI. Germline trimming cut 4 bases from V and 8 bases from J; bases unmatched to any gene: 3. There are 12 residues in the CDR3. CDR3 nucleotide sequence: TGTGCCAGCAGTGGGACAGGGTTGGGCTACACCTTC. This gives the protein CASSGTGLGYTF.

CDR3 coding DNA: TGTGCCAGAAGCTTGGCCGCAAGGGAGTGTGGCTACACCTTC. It translates to CARSLAARECGYTF. The chain recombines TRBV5-3 with TRBJ1-2; D remains unclear. TRBV5-3 counts as an open reading frame of uncertain function. V was shortened by 0 bases and J by 7 bases, with 13 bases between the two germline ends. This CDR3 region has 14 residues.

As DNA, the CDR3 is TGTGCCTGGAGCTTTAAGGGTAGCTCCTACAATGAGCAGTTCTTC. Encoded protein: CAWSFKGSSYNEQFF. The V gene is TRBV30, the J gene TRBJ2-1, with unresolved D. Germline CDR1 GTSNPN, CDR2 SVGIG (reference sequence). V was clipped by 3 bases and J by 0 bases, with 12 bases between them. CDR3 length equals 15 residues.

This chain joins TRBV7-2 and TRBJ2-2; 12 positions match TRBD2. CDR1 is SGHTA, CDR2 FQGNSA, per germline. This CDR3 has 19 residues. The ends lost 4 bases at V and 4 bases at J; junction bases unmatched: 13. The CDR3 DNA sequence: TGTGCCAGCAGCTCGAAAGCCTCTAGCGGGAGGGAGAGCACCGGGGAGCTGTTTTTT. Translated: CASSSKASSGRESTGELFF.

The J gene is TRBJ1-6, the V gene TRBV4-1; D gene uncertain. The ends were cut back, 5 bases at V and 4 bases at J, with 12 bases in the middle. The germline V gene has CDR1 MGHRA and CDR2 YSYEKL. The CDR3 is 15 residues long. The CDR3 DNA is TGCGCCAGCAGCTCCCCAGGATTGTATAATTCACCCCTCCACTTT. Its protein product is CASSSPGLYNSPLHF.

The gene calls are TRBV10-2 and TRBJ2-3; 12 bases fit TRBD2. This CDR3 spans 14 amino acids. CDR1 and CDR2 from the germline V gene are WSHSY and SAAADI. After removal of 6 bases from V and 4 bases from J, the junction contained 2 bases not matched to a gene. In nucleotides, the CDR3 is TGCGCCAGCAGGCTAGCGGGAGGGGCAGATACGCAGTATTTT. Translation gives CASRLAGGADTQYF.

This chain links TRBV19 with TRBJ2-6; D not certain. V lost 6 bases and J lost 4, with 7 bases in between. This CDR3 is built from 13 residues. CDR1 is LNHDA, CDR2 SQIVND, per germline (reference sequence). CDR3 protein: CASRQQGANVLTF. CDR3 in DNA: TGTGCCAGTAGACAGCAAGGGGCCAACGTCCTGACTTTC.

Worth noting for this clone: This specimen includes other DNA sequences encoding the same CDR3. The chain uses TRBV3-1 (or the pseudogene TRBV3-2) and TRBJ1-2; D remains ambiguous. The V end was cut by 0 bases, the J end by 3 bases, with 5 bases between. This CDR3 is built from 13 residues. CDR1 and CDR2 (germline): LGHDT, YNNKEL (reference sequence). CDR3 loop: CASSQDRHYGYTF. The CDR3 bases are TGTGCCAGCAGCCAAGACCGGCACTATGGCTACACCTTC.

The chain is built from TRBV19 and TRBJ2-3; unclear D gene. V was shortened by 7 bases and J by 1 base, with 15 bases between the two germline ends. CDR3 size: 15 residues. Germline assignment: CDR1 LNHDA and CDR2 SQIVND (reference sequence). CDR3 amino acids: CASKPEIGGTDTQYF. CDR3 nucleotides: TGTGCCAGTAAGCCAGAAATAGGTGGCACAGATACGCAGTATTTT.

The chain has TRBV3-1 (or the pseudogene TRBV3-2) and TRBJ1-1, with unresolved D. The germline V and J ends were trimmed by 1 base and 12 bases, with 12 bases remaining between them. This CDR3 contains 12 residues. From germline, CDR1 is LGHDT and CDR2 YNNKEL (reference sequence). CDR3 in amino acids: CASSQAPDHTFF. In DNA form, the CDR3 reads TGTGCCAGCAGCCAAGCCCCGGACCACACTTTCTTT.

The chain joins TRBV7-9 to TRBJ2-7; D gene unclear. Germline V CDR1 and CDR2: SEHNR, FQNEAQ (reference sequence). The CDR3 runs to 12 residues. Between the trimmed V and J ends, which lost 5 bases and 0 bases, there was a span of 5 bases. The CDR3 region is CASSPTSYEQYF. The CDR3 nucleotides are TGTGCCAGCAGCCCGACCTCCTACGAGCAGTACTTC.

The J gene is TRBJ1-5, the V gene TRBV6-5; D unresolved. Germline CDR1 and CDR2: MNHEY and SVGAGI. The CDR3 totals 15 residues. The germline V and J ends were trimmed by 2 bases and 0 bases, with 8 bases remaining between them. CDR3 sequence: CASSYNSISNQPQHF. In nucleotides, the CDR3 is TGTGCCAGCAGTTACAACAGTATTAGCAATCAGCCCCAGCATTTT.

The chain's CDR3 is CASSPAGASYNEQFF. As DNA, the CDR3 is TGCGCCAGCAGCCCAGCGGGAGCCTCCTACAATGAGCAGTTCTTC. The chain links TRBV4-1 to TRBJ2-1; TRBD2 agrees at 8 bases. V shed 4 bases and J 0 bases; nucleotides not matched to a gene: 2. The CDR3 loop spans 15 amino acids. Germline V gene data show CDR1 as MGHRA and CDR2 as YSYEKL.

This clone occurred a few times. CDR3 sequence: CATSAAGDLTGELFF. The CDR3 DNA reads as TGTGCCACCAGTGCAGCGGGTGACCTCACCGGGGAGCTGTTTTTT. The chain links TRBV24-1 to TRBJ2-2, with TRBD2 as a possible D gene (6 bases). The V gene lost 5 bases and the J gene lost 4 bases, with 13 bases spanning the gap. Germline CDR1 is KGHDR and CDR2 is SFDVKD. The CDR3 length is 15 residues.

The rearrangement links TRBV10-1 to TRBJ2-1; TRBD1 aligns across 7 bases. J lost 7 bases, V lost 5 bases, and 8 bases had no gene match. Germline assignment: CDR1 WNHNN and CDR2 SYGVQD (reference sequence). This CDR3 is built from 14 residues. Here the CDR3 reads CASSSTRQGNEQFF. The DNA for the CDR3 is TGCGCCAGCAGTAGTACCCGACAGGGAAATGAGCAGTTCTTC.

This sequence joins TRBV7-6 and TRBJ2-1; D remains ambiguous. The germline V and J ends were trimmed by 1 base and 9 bases, with 4 bases remaining between them. CDR1 is SGHVS, CDR2 FNYEAQ, per germline. The CDR3 loop spans 11 amino acids. CDR3 DNA: TGTGCCAGCAGCTTAGGGGGTGAGCAGTTCTTC. Amino acid sequence: CASSLGGEQFF. Looking up the rest from reference TRBV7-6 and TRBJ2-1 gives the full variable domain: GAGVSQSPRYKVTKRGQDVALRCDPISGHVSLYWYRQALGQGPEFLTYFNYEAQQDKSGLPNDRFSAERPEGSISTLTIQRTEQRDSAMYRCASSLGGEQFFGPGTRLTVL.

The chain recombines TRBV19 with TRBJ2-7, with 8 nucleotides matching TRBD1. Trimming removed 10 bases from V and 7 bases from J; junction bases left unmatched: 12. This CDR3 is built from 13 residues. The germline gives CDR1 LNHDA, CDR2 SQIVND (reference sequence). The CDR3 sequence: CATRRDRNQEQYF. CDR3 in DNA: TGTGCCACCCGCCGGGACAGGAACCAGGAGCAGTACTTC.

The J gene is TRBJ2-1, the V gene TRBV10-3, with TRBD2 matching 8 bases. This CDR3 contains 16 residues. V shed 4 bases, J shed 8 bases, and the junction held 13 bases outside the gene matches. The germline gives CDR1 ENHRY, CDR2 SYGVKD. The CDR3 nucleotides are TGTGCCATCAGTGGGACGAATAGCGGGAATTGGGATGAGCAGTTCTTC. Protein: CAISGTNSGNWDEQFF.

The count of this clone is one. V and J are TRBV9 and TRBJ2-5; tentative D call: TRBD2 (5 bases). V was cut by 4 bases and J by 1 base, with 14 bases left in between. CDR1 SGDLS and CDR2 YYNGEE come from the germline V gene. The CDR3 is made up of 15 amino acids. In nucleotides, the CDR3 is TGTGCCAGCAGCCCCCGGGGTGGGCGCCAAGAGACCCAGTACTTC. This encodes CASSPRGGRQETQYF.

The chain is built from TRBV9 and TRBJ2-5; the match to TRBD2 covers 7 bases. This CDR3 contains 16 residues. The V segment lost 3 bases and the J segment 7 bases; nucleotides outside the gene matches: 15. Germline V lookup: CDR1 SGDLS, CDR2 YYNGEE. The CDR3 DNA sequence: TGTGCCAGCAGCGCGGGAGCGGGATGGGCTGGGGGGACCCAGTACTTC. It specifies CASSAGAGWAGGTQYF.

In the case of this clone: One end of the junction does not line up with germline, which may come from a read error. V gene TRBV27 combines with J gene TRBJ2-3; D may correspond to TRBD1 or TRBD2 (5 bases each). CDR1 is MNHEY and CDR2 is SMNVEV in the germline V gene (reference sequence). The CDR3 totals 11 residues. The chain's CDR3 is CASSLSREGSF. CDR3 DNA sequence: TGTGCCAGCAGTTTATCCCGCGAGGGGAGCTTT.

V usage is TRBV7-2 and J usage is TRBJ1-2; D is ambiguous. V gave up 1 base and J gave up 8 bases, with 11 bases separating them. CDR1 SGHTA and CDR2 FQGNSA come from the germline V gene. The CDR3 loop spans 13 amino acids. DNA for the CDR3: TGTGCCAGCAGCTTAGATACAGTGCGAGGCTACACCTTC. Amino acid sequence: CASSLDTVRGYTF.

In its sample, this clone was seen a few times. The rearrangement links TRBV30 to TRBJ2-5; TRBD2 aligns across 8 bases. After removal of 3 bases from V and 4 bases from J, the junction contained 10 bases not matched to a gene. The germline CDR1 and CDR2 sequences are GTSNPN and SVGIG (reference sequence). The CDR3 sequence is 15 residues long. As DNA, the CDR3 is TGTGCCTGGAGCGGGGAACCGGGACTAGGAGAGACCCAGTACTTC. Its protein product is CAWSGEPGLGETQYF.

The CDR3 coding sequence is TGCGCCAGCAGTGAGTCCCTTTCGACAGGATACTACGAGCAGTACTTC. This codes for CASSESLSTGYYEQYF. The chain links TRBV10-2 to TRBJ2-7; D might be TRBD1 (6 bases). The CDR3 extends over 16 amino acids. The germline gives CDR1 WSHSY, CDR2 SAAADI. The ends were cut back, 0 bases at V and 3 bases at J, with 15 bases in the middle.